The 29 T cell receptor beta chains reported below all come from one sample, sequenced in a study of blood T cell repertoires in COVID-19. The protocol was immunoSEQ multiplex PCR, while the TCRdb copy is restricted to in-frame clones and leaves out a portion. The table records 70,000 to 85,000 clones, around four fifths of them present only once. Sequences were obtained from peripheral blood. These receptor sequences come from a man older than 75 with active or convalescent COVID-19.

The gene calls are TRBV3-1 (or the pseudogene TRBV3-2) and TRBJ2-2, with 7 bases that match TRBD2. CDR3 size: 15 residues. The germline V gene encodes CDR1 LGHDT and CDR2 YNNKEL (reference sequence). V gave up 2 bases and J gave up 6 bases; unmatched junction bases: 6. CDR3 DNA: TGTGCCAGCAGCCAACAACTAGCGTCCGCCGGGGAGCTGTTTTTT. It is translated as CASSQQLASAGELFF.

The chain joins TRBV5-4 to TRBJ2-5, with D perhaps matching TRBD1 (5 bases). The CDR3 runs to 14 residues. CDR1 and CDR2 from the germline V gene are SGHNT and YYREEE (reference sequence). Trimming took 0 bases from V and 0 from J, leaving 6 bases between them. CDR3 protein: CASSLDRYQETQYF. The CDR3 nucleotides are TGTGCCAGCAGCTTGGACAGGTACCAAGAGACCCAGTACTTC. Together with reference TRBV5-4 and TRBJ2-5, the CDR3 gives the full variable domain: ETGVTQSPTHLIKTRGQQVTLRCSSQSGHNTVSWYQQALGQGPQFIFQYYREEENGRGNFPPRFSGLQFPNYSSELNVNALELDDSALYLCASSLDRYQETQYFGPGTRLLVL.

This chain joins TRBV12-3 or TRBV12-4 and TRBJ1-5; tentatively, D is TRBD1 (5 bases). This CDR3 comprises 13 residues. Trimming pared 8 bases from V and 4 bases from J, leaving 12 bases between. The CDR3 is CASSMGQNQPQHF. The CDR3 DNA is TGTGCCAGCTCAATGGGGCAGAATCAGCCCCAGCATTTT.

This clone was seen a few times. The gene calls are TRBV27 and TRBJ1-3, with 9 bases that match TRBD1. The CDR3 has 17 amino acids. Germline V gene sequence: CDR1 MNHEY, CDR2 SMNVEV (reference sequence). Unmatched junction bases numbered 8, after V lost 5 bases and J lost 0 bases. CDR3 sequence reads: CASSPRDRASSGNTIYF. CDR3 DNA sequence: TGTGCCAGCAGTCCCCGGGACAGGGCTAGCTCTGGAAACACCATATATTTT.

DNA of the CDR3: TGTGCCAGCAGCTCCGGACTGCGGGAGACCCAGTACTTC. Protein product: CASSSGLRETQYF. The rearrangement links TRBV11-2 to TRBJ2-5, with D possibly TRBD2 on 5 matching bases. V was trimmed by 4 bases and J by 5 bases, leaving 11 bases between them. The germline CDR1 and CDR2 sequences are SGHAT and FQNNGV. CDR3 length: 13 amino acids.

The gene calls are TRBV6-2 or TRBV6-3 and TRBJ1-3, with unresolved D. V lost 0 bases and J lost 0, with 15 bases in between. The germline gives CDR1 MNHEY, CDR2 SVGEGT. This CDR3 contains 18 residues. This CDR3 reads CASSYSPFAVDSGNTIYF. CDR3 coding DNA: TGTGCCAGCAGTTACTCCCCGTTTGCGGTTGACTCTGGAAACACCATATATTTT.

The chain recombines TRBV24-1 with TRBJ2-6; 8 bases map to TRBD1. This CDR3 has 15 amino acids. Germline trimming cut 5 bases from V and 4 bases from J; bases unmatched to any gene: 3. CDR1 is KGHDR and CDR2 is SFDVKD in the germline V gene. The CDR3 region is CATSATGGGANVLTF. DNA for the CDR3: TGTGCCACCAGTGCCACAGGGGGAGGGGCCAACGTCCTGACTTTC.

The J gene is TRBJ1-1, the V gene TRBV5-1, with a weak D call TRBD1 (6 bases). Germline V gene lookup returns CDR1 SGHRS and CDR2 YFSETQ. This CDR3 is 16 amino acids long. V was shortened by 0 bases and J by 2 bases, with 14 bases between the two germline ends. CDR3 protein: CASSLGQGRGNTEAFF. CDR3 sequence (DNA): TGCGCCAGCAGCTTGGGGCAGGGGAGGGGTAACACTGAAGCTTTCTTT.

As DNA, the CDR3 is TGTGCCAGCAGCTCCCCGGGGGGACTAGCGGGAGCTGCAGATACGCAGTATTTT. The encoded protein is CASSSPGGLAGAADTQYF. The chain combines TRBV7-9 with TRBJ2-3; 14 bases fit TRBD2. The CDR3 covers 18 residues. The germline CDR1 and CDR2 sequences are SEHNR and FQNEAQ (reference sequence). Unmatched junction bases numbered 10, after V lost 4 bases and J lost 4 bases. The variable domain in full, completed from reference TRBV7-9 and TRBJ2-3, reads DTGVSQNPRHKITKRGQNVTFRCDPISEHNRLYWYRQTLGQGPEFLTYFQNEAQLEKSRLLSDRFSAERPKGSFSTLEIQRTEQGDSAMYLCASSSPGGLAGAADTQYFGPGTRLTVL.

This rearrangement joins TRBV30 to TRBJ1-4, with D unclear. The CDR3 runs 14 residues. Trimming pared 0 bases from V and 7 bases from J, leaving 12 bases between. Germline loops: CDR1 GTSNPN, CDR2 SVGIG (reference sequence). CDR3 sequence: CAWSVVPGGEKLFF. DNA for the CDR3: TGTGCCTGGAGTGTGGTCCCAGGAGGTGAAAAACTGTTTTTT.

The V gene is TRBV27, the J gene TRBJ2-5, with 7 bases lining up with TRBD2. The CDR3 is made up of 14 amino acids. Trimming took 1 base from V and 3 from J; bases not matched to a gene: 2. Germline values: CDR1 MNHEY, CDR2 SMNVEV (reference sequence). CDR3 bases: TGTGCCAGCAGTTTATTGGGAGGGGAAGAGACCCAGTACTTC. Translated, it gives CASSLLGGEETQYF.

This clone has just a few counts. The gene calls are TRBV5-1 and TRBJ2-5; 9 bases map to TRBD2. CDR1 is SGHRS, CDR2 YFSETQ, per germline. Trimming cost V 0 bases and J 1 base; bases outside gene matches: 10. There are 18 residues in the CDR3. The CDR3 loop reads CASSLGLAGNPSQETQYF. In DNA, the CDR3 is TGCGCCAGCAGCTTGGGGCTAGCGGGAAACCCGAGCCAAGAGACCCAGTACTTC.

This chain uses TRBV19 with TRBJ1-1; D unresolved. This CDR3 comprises 14 residues. Per germline, CDR1 LNHDA and CDR2 SQIVND (reference sequence). V lost 0 bases to trimming and J lost 4 bases, with 9 bases between them. The CDR3 coding sequence is TGTGCCAGTAGTATAGAAGCCTTACCCACTGAAGCTTTCTTT. It encodes CASSIEALPTEAFF. Together with reference TRBV19 and TRBJ1-1, the CDR3 gives the full variable domain: DGGITQSPKYLFRKEGQNVTLSCEQNLNHDAMYWYRQDPGQGLRLIYYSQIVNDFQKGDIAEGYSVSREKKESFPLTVTSAQKNPTAFYLCASSIEALPTEAFFGQGTRLTVV.

The chain is built from TRBV7-9 and TRBJ2-7, with a possible D match to TRBD2 (5 bases). The germline V gene encodes CDR1 SEHNR and CDR2 FQNEAQ (reference sequence). Trimming left V 1 base short and J 0 bases short, with 13 bases between. The CDR3 contains 16 residues. DNA for the CDR3: TGTGCCAGCAGCTTAGTAGCTAGCTCAAGCTCCTACGAGCAGTACTTC. Its translation: CASSLVASSSSYEQYF. Supplemented by reference TRBV7-9 and TRBJ2-7, the full variable domain reads DTGVSQNPRHKITKRGQNVTFRCDPISEHNRLYWYRQTLGQGPEFLTYFQNEAQLEKSRLLSDRFSAERPKGSFSTLEIQRTEQGDSAMYLCASSLVASSSSYEQYFGPGTRLTVT.

The gene calls are TRBV19 and TRBJ2-5, with 7 positions matching TRBD1. The CDR3 has 14 residues. Germline values: CDR1 LNHDA, CDR2 SQIVND (reference sequence). J was trimmed by 7 bases and V by 2 bases; bases with no gene match: 7. The CDR3 DNA reads as TGTGCCAGTAGTATAACGAGGGCAGGGGGGACCCAGTACTTC. Translation: CASSITRAGGTQYF.

The CDR3 sequence: CASSGTGHSPLHF. DNA for the CDR3: TGTGCCAGCAGCGGGACAGGGCATTCACCCCTCCACTTT. This sequence joins TRBV12-3 or TRBV12-4 and TRBJ1-6; 9 nucleotides align to TRBD1. The CDR3 length is 13 residues. Trimming cost V 6 bases and J 8 bases; bases outside gene matches: 2.

The table lists this clone with a count of one. The chain links TRBV2 to TRBJ1-1; 7 bases agree with TRBD1. From germline, CDR1 is SNHLY and CDR2 FYNNEI. This CDR3 is 15 amino acids long. V gave up 7 bases and J gave up 4 bases; unmatched junction bases: 12. This CDR3 reads CASNPLKGAGTEAFF. As DNA, the CDR3 is TGTGCCAGCAACCCTCTTAAGGGGGCGGGCACTGAAGCTTTCTTT.

In DNA, the CDR3 is TGTGCCAGTAGTATAATGTTTGCGGACTCAAACACCGGGGAGCTGTTTTTT. Translation: CASSIMFADSNTGELFF. The chain is built from TRBV19 and TRBJ2-2; TRBD2 might be the D (5 bases). V was trimmed by 2 bases and J by 2 bases, leaving 15 bases between them. The length of the CDR3 is 17 residues. The germline V gene has CDR1 LNHDA and CDR2 SQIVND (reference sequence).

The V call is TRBV19, the J call TRBJ2-1; 12 nucleotides agree with TRBD2. From germline, CDR1 is LNHDA and CDR2 SQIVND (reference sequence). The CDR3 is 15 residues long. V dropped 4 bases and J dropped 7; count of bases not matched to a gene: 5. The DNA for the CDR3 is TGTGCCAGTAGTAGGACTAGCGGGACCTCTAATGAGCAGTTCTTC. Translated, it gives CASSRTSGTSNEQFF.

This clone was seen many times. The chain carries TRBV25-1 and TRBJ1-2; 7 positions agree with TRBD1. This CDR3 is 13 amino acids long. Looked up from germline, CDR1 is MGHDK and CDR2 is SYGVNS. The V segment lost 5 bases and the J segment 4 bases; nucleotides outside the gene matches: 4. CDR3 sequence reads: CASSIGTVYGYTF. CDR3 nucleotides: TGTGCCAGCAGTATTGGGACAGTCTATGGCTACACCTTC.

The chain combines TRBV25-1 with TRBJ1-5, with 7 nucleotides matching TRBD1. The CDR3 sequence is 15 residues long. With V trimmed by 3 bases and J by 3 bases, 5 bases remained unmatched. Germline V CDR1 and CDR2: MGHDK, SYGVNS. The CDR3 region has the DNA TGTGCCAGCAGTGAGTCGACAGGGATCAATCAGCCCCAGCATTTT. It codes for CASSESTGINQPQHF.

The chain couples TRBV7-2 to TRBJ1-5; D possibly corresponds to TRBD1 (6 bases). Per germline, CDR1 SGHTA and CDR2 FQGNSA. The CDR3 covers 16 residues. The V and J ends lost 1 base and 8 bases respectively, with 18 bases between them. The CDR3 spells CASSLEAGARGKPQHF. The CDR3 DNA is TGTGCCAGCAGCTTAGAGGCAGGGGCCCGTGGAAAGCCCCAGCATTTT.

The chain is built from TRBV5-1 and TRBJ2-1; 7 positions match TRBD2. The V and J ends lost 0 bases and 9 bases, in that order; junction bases with no gene match: 12. CDR3 size: 16 residues. CDR1 is SGHRS, CDR2 YFSETQ, per germline. As DNA, the CDR3 is TGCGCCAGCAGCTTGGCGGTGGGAGGGCCGATAACTGAGCAGTTCTTC. This gives the protein CASSLAVGGPITEQFF.

The chain recombines TRBV3-1 (or the pseudogene TRBV3-2) with TRBJ2-6, with no clear D. Germline V CDR1 and CDR2: LGHDT, YNNKEL (reference sequence). The ends were cut back, 0 bases at V and 0 bases at J, with 9 bases in the middle. This CDR3 is 17 amino acids long. CDR3 nucleotide sequence: TGTGCCAGCAGCCAAGATCCGACTCGCTCTGGGGCCAACGTCCTGACTTTC. Residues: CASSQDPTRSGANVLTF.

J is TRBJ2-7 and V is TRBV5-4; weak D call: TRBD2 (5 bases). Germline assignment: CDR1 SGHNT and CDR2 YYREEE (reference sequence). CDR3 length: 14 residues. V lost 4 bases and J lost 3, with 14 bases in between. The CDR3 spells CASSVSGGNYEQYF. The CDR3 nucleotides read TGTGCCAGCAGCGTGAGCGGCGGCAACTACGAGCAGTACTTC. Looking up the rest from reference TRBV5-4 and TRBJ2-7 gives the full variable domain: ETGVTQSPTHLIKTRGQQVTLRCSSQSGHNTVSWYQQALGQGPQFIFQYYREEENGRGNFPPRFSGLQFPNYSSELNVNALELDDSALYLCASSVSGGNYEQYFGPGTRLTVT.

The sample holds one count of this clone. The chain couples TRBV21-1 to TRBJ2-5; the D call TRBD2 from the table was never checked on the DNA. TRBV21-1 is deemed a pseudogene. This CDR3 spans 19 amino acids. CDR3 DNA sequence: TGTGCCAGCAGCAAAGTAGCCTCCGTCCCCCAGGAGCGGGAAGAGACCCAGTACTTC. The encoded protein is CASSKVASVPQEREETQYF.

This clone was recorded only once. The J gene is TRBJ2-1, the V gene TRBV3-1 (or the pseudogene TRBV3-2); 8 bases are a match to TRBD2. Germline V CDR1 and CDR2: LGHDT, YNNKEL (reference sequence). CDR3 size: 24 residues. The V and J ends lost 4 bases and 5 bases, in that order; junction bases with no gene match: 34. CDR3 bases: TGTGCCAGCAGCCGTCACCCCCCCCTCCTCCCGGGAGGGCCACGCCGTGGGTGTAACAATGAGCAGTTCTTC. Amino acid sequence: CASSRHPPLLPGGPRRGCNNEQFF.

The chain combines TRBV30 with TRBJ1-3; a possible D gene is TRBD1 (5 bases). CDR3 size: 17 residues. CDR1 and CDR2 (germline): GTSNPN, SVGIG (reference sequence). Trimming took 1 base from V and 1 from J, leaving 17 bases between them. The CDR3 loop reads CAWSDRFGGTSGNTIYF. In DNA form, the CDR3 reads TGTGCCTGGAGTGACAGATTCGGCGGGACTTCTGGAAACACCATATATTTT.

The chain recombines TRBV29-1 with TRBJ2-5; possibly TRBD1 for D (6 bases). The CDR3 spans 13 residues. V was shortened by 6 bases and J by 5 bases, with 16 bases between the two germline ends. Germline loops: CDR1 SQVTM, CDR2 ANQGSEA. DNA for the CDR3: TGCAGCGTGCACCTACAGGGATCGGAGACCCAGTACTTC. It translates to CSVHLQGSETQYF.